Below, 10 T cell receptor beta chains from the same sample are listed, as sequenced in a study of control samples from healthy donors and cancer patients. TCRdb's table, derived via immunoSEQ multiplex PCR, lists solely in-frame clones and lacks some. The sample consists of under 450,000 clones, about nine tenths of them appearing once. Sequencing was done on a sample of PBMCs. These receptors were taken from a man aged 40-55 years with head and neck cancer.

The rearrangement links TRBV13 to TRBJ2-3; TRBD2 agrees at 10 bases. The CDR3 spans 19 residues. J lost 1 base, V lost 5 bases, and 15 bases had no gene match. From germline, CDR1 is PRHDT and CDR2 FYEKMQ (reference sequence). The CDR3 nucleotides are TGTGCCAGCAGCCCCGAAGGAGCTAGCGGGAGAGGTGGCACAGATACGCAGTATTTT. As protein: CASSPEGASGRGGTDTQYF.

DNA for the CDR3: TGTGCCTGGAGTGTTTTCGGACAGGGATTGGACACCATATATTTT. Its translation: CAWSVFGQGLDTIYF. The V and J genes are TRBV30 and TRBJ1-3; 8 bases are shared with TRBD1. CDR1 and CDR2 from the germline V gene are GTSNPN and SVGIG (reference sequence). CDR3 size: 15 residues. The junction had 9 bases not matched to a gene; V was cut back by 0 bases and J by 8 bases.

The rearrangement links TRBV7-6 to TRBJ1-4; 8 bases are a match to TRBD1. Germline V gives CDR1 SGHVS, CDR2 FNYEAQ. There are 14 residues in the CDR3. V trimming: 5 bases; J trimming: 8 bases; junction bases outside the gene matches: 7. The DNA of the CDR3 is TGTGCCAGCAGCAGCGGGACAGGTGCGGAAAAACTGTTTTTT. This codes for CASSSGTGAEKLFF.

This chain connects TRBV11-2 to TRBJ2-1; TRBD2 is a possible D gene (6 bases). Trimming shortened V by 1 base and J by 1 base, and 11 bases separated the two germline ends. The CDR3 contains 16 residues. Germline assignment: CDR1 SGHAT and CDR2 FQNNGV. CDR3 sequence (DNA): TGTGCCAGCAGCTTAGGACAGCGGGTTTCCTACAATGAGCAGTTCTTC. It is translated as CASSLGQRVSYNEQFF.

The rearrangement links TRBV11-2 to TRBJ1-3; D is unclear. The CDR3 is made up of 17 amino acids. Germline CDR1 and CDR2: SGHAT and FQNNGV. Trimming pared 1 base from V and 0 bases from J, leaving 13 bases between. DNA for the CDR3: TGTGCCAGCAGCTTAGTTCCCAAAGGGAGCTCTGGAAACACCATATATTTT. Translating it yields CASSLVPKGSSGNTIYF. The full variable domain, its missing parts supplied by reference TRBV11-2 and TRBJ1-3, is EAGVAQSPRYKIIEKRQSVAFWCNPISGHATLYWYQQILGQGPKLLIQFQNNGVVDDSQLPKDRFSAERLKGVDSTLKIQPAKLEDSAVYLCASSLVPKGSSGNTIYFGEGSWLTVV.

The chain uses TRBV6-5 and TRBJ2-1; unclear D gene. Germline V gene data show CDR1 as MNHEY and CDR2 as SVGAGI. V was cut by 6 bases and J by 8 bases, with 14 bases left in between. The CDR3 has 13 amino acids. Here the CDR3 DNA reads TGTGCCAGCAGCCCAGACTCTCGGGATGAGCAGTTCTTC. Translation: CASSPDSRDEQFF.

V is TRBV6-5 and J is TRBJ2-5, with 8 bases that match TRBD1. Unmatched junction bases numbered 12, after V lost 4 bases and J lost 5 bases. Germline V gene sequence: CDR1 MNHEY, CDR2 SVGAGI. The CDR3 is 16 residues long. The CDR3 DNA reads TGTGCCAGCAGTTTCGGGACAGGCGGGTCGGGGGAGACCCAGTACTTC. Translation: CASSFGTGGSGETQYF.

V usage is TRBV3-1 (or the pseudogene TRBV3-2) and J usage is TRBJ1-2; no clear D. This CDR3 region has 14 residues. From germline, CDR1 is LGHDT and CDR2 YNNKEL (reference sequence). V was pared by 0 bases and J by 4 bases, with 9 bases between. The CDR3 reads CASSQELAAYGYTF. Here the CDR3 DNA reads TGTGCCAGCAGCCAAGAATTAGCAGCCTATGGCTACACCTTC.

The J gene is TRBJ2-7, the V gene TRBV18; TRBD2 agrees at 7 bases. The length of the CDR3 is 14 residues. Germline V gene sequence: CDR1 KGHSH, CDR2 LQKENI. V gave up 3 bases and J gave up 7 bases; unmatched junction bases: 9. This CDR3 is CASSPSRAAGEQYF. In DNA form, the CDR3 reads TGTGCCAGCTCACCTTCAAGGGCAGCGGGGGAGCAGTACTTC. Complete variable domain (other parts from reference TRBV18 and TRBJ2-7): NAGVMQNPRHLVRRRGQEARLRCSPMKGHSHVYWYRQLPEEGLKFMVYLQKENIIDESGMPKERFSAEFPKEGPSILRIQQVVRGDSAAYFCASSPSRAAGEQYFGPGTRLTVT.

The gene calls are TRBV2 and TRBJ1-2, with D hard to call. Trimming took 6 bases from V and 7 from J, leaving 9 bases between them. This CDR3 is built from 11 residues. The germline V gene encodes CDR1 SNHLY and CDR2 FYNNEI. As DNA, the CDR3 is TGTGCCAGCAGATTAGCGGCTGGCTACACCTTC. It codes for CASRLAAGYTF.